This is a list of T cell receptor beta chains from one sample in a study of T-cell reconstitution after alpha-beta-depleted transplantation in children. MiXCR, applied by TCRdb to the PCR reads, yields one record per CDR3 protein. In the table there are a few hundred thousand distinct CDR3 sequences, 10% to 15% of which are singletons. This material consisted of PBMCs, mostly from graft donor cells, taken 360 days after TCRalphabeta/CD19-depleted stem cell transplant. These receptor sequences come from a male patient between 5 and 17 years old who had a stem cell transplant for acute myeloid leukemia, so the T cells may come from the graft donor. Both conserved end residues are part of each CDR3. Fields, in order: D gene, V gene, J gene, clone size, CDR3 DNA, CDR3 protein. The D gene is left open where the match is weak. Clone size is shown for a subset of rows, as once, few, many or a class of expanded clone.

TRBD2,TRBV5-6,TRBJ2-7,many,TGTGCCAGCAGCTCCCCGACTAGCGGGAGGGACTCCTACGAGCAGTACTTC,CASSSPTSGRDSYEQYF
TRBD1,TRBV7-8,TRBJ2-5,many,TGTGCCAGCAGGAAGGACAGGTTCGGACAAGAGACCCAGTACTTC,CASRKDRFGQETQYF
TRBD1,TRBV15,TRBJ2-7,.,TGTGCCACCAGCAGAGATCGACAGGGGGTCTACGAGCAGTACTTC,CATSRDRQGVYEQYF
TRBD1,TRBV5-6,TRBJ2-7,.,TGTGCCAGCTCGATGTTGGGACAGGGAAGCGAGCAGTACTTC,CASSMLGQGSEQYF
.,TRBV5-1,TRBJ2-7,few,TGCGCCAGCAGCTTGATCGACAAGAGAGGATCAGGGCAGTACTTC,CASSLIDKRGSGQYF
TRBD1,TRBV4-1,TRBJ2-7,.,TGCGCCAGCAGCCAAGCTGGACAGGGGGTGGGGGAGCAGTACTTC,CASSQAGQGVGEQYF
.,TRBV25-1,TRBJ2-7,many,TGTGCCAGCAGTGAATACCCGGACACCTACGAGCAGTACTTC,CASSEYPDTYEQYF
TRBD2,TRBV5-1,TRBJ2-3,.,TGCGCCAGCGGGGGACTAGCAGGCATTGCAGATACGCAGTATTTT,CASGGLAGIADTQYF
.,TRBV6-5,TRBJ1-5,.,TGTGCCAGCAGTTACTCCCGGCCCAGCAATCAGCCCCAGCATTTT,CASSYSRPSNQPQHF
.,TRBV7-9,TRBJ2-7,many,TGTGCCAGCAGACAAGGACGGCACTACGAGCAGTACTTC,CASRQGRHYEQYF
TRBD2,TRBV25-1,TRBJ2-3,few,TGTGCCAGCAAGGGTGGAAGTAGCGGGACGCCGTGGCATTACACAGATACGCAGTATTTT,CASKGGSSGTPWHYTDTQYF
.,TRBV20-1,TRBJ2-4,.,TGCAGTGCTAGAGCGGGACGGGCCAAAAACATTCAGTACTTC,CSARAGRAKNIQYF
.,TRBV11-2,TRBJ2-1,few,TGTGCCAGCAGCCCACCATGGGGCGCGGGGTACAATGAGCAGTTCTTC,CASSPPWGAGYNEQFF
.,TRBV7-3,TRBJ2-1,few,TGTGCCAGCAGCTTAACGGCCCCTGGAAGGAGGGGCAGGGCTAACAATGAGCAGTTCTTC,CASSLTAPGRRGRANNEQFF
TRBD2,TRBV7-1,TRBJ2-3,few,TGTGCCAGCAGCTCACTACCGGGACTAGCGGCTCAAGAACCACAAGATACGCAGTATTTT,CASSSLPGLAAQEPQDTQYF
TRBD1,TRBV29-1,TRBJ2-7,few,TGCAGCGTTCGGACAGGGGACTACTACGAGCAGTACTTC,CSVRTGDYYEQYF
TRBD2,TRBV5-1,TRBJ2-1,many,TGCGCCAGCAAGTATAGCGAGACTAGCTCTTACAATGAGCAGTTCTTC,CASKYSETSSYNEQFF
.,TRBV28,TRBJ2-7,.,TGTGCCAGCAGCAGCCCGGGGCAATACGAGCAGTACTTC,CASSSPGQYEQYF
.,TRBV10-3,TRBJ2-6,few,TGTGCCACGACCCAGAGCTCTGGGGCCAACGTCCTGACTTTC,CATTQSSGANVLTF
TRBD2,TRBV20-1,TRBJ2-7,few,TGCAGTGCTAGAGATGTGACTAGCGGGAGGGCCGCCTACGAGCAGTACTTC,CSARDVTSGRAAYEQYF
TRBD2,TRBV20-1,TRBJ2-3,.,TGCAGTGCTAGCTTGGGACTAGCGTGGACAGATACGCAGTATTTT,CSASLGLAWTDTQYF
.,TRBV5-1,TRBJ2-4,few,TGCGCCAGCAGCTTGACGACAGGAAACATTCAGTACTTC,CASSLTTGNIQYF
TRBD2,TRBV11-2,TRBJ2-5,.,TGTGCCAGCAGCTCGACTTATCTTCTAGCGGGGCTAGTCAAGACCCAGTACTTC,CASSSTYLLAGLVKTQYF
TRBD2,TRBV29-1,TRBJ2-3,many,TGCAGCGTTGAAGATCCGGGGCTAGCGGTCACAGATACGCAGTATTTT,CSVEDPGLAVTDTQYF
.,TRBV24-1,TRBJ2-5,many,TGTGCCACCAGTGCCTTTAGCGGAAAAGAGACCCAGTACTTC,CATSAFSGKETQYF
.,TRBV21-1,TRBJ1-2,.,TGTGCCAGCAGCAAAGAAACAGGGGGCTTTGGCTACACCTTC,CASSKETGGFGYTF
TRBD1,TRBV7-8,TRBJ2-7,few,TGTGCCAGCAGCTTGAGCTTCTCTAGGACAGGGTCATCCTACGAGCAGTACTTC,CASSLSFSRTGSSYEQYF
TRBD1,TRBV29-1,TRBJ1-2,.,TGCAGCGTTCAGCAGGGGGTAGGCTACACCTTC,CSVQQGVGYTF
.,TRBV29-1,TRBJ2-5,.,TGCAGCGTTGCGTGGGACGGACAAGAGACCCAGTACTTC,CSVAWDGQETQYF
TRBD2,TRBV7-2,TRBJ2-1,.,TGTGCCAGCAGCTTAGGGGGCGGGAGTTTCTACAATGAGCAGTTCTTC,CASSLGGGSFYNEQFF
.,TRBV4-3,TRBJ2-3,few,TGCGCCAGCAGCCAAGATGGACCTTCGGGGGATACGCAGTATTTT,CASSQDGPSGDTQYF
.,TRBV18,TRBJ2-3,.,TGTGCCAGCTCACCACCGGGGGTCGTCACAGATACGCAGTATTTT,CASSPPGVVTDTQYF
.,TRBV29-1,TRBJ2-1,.,TGCAGCGTTGCACTAGGAGAGCAGTTCTTC,CSVALGEQFF
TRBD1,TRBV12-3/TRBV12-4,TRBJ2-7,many,TGTGCCAGCAGTTTTGGTGTGGGACAGGGGGTCGAGCAGTACTTC,CASSFGVGQGVEQYF
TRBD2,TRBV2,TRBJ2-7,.,TGTGCCAGCAGTGAATTTGGAAGTCTAGCGGGAGCGGGGTACGAGCAGTACTTC,CASSEFGSLAGAGYEQYF
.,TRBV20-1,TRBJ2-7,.,TGCAGTGGAACCCAAATCTCCTACGAGCAGTACTTC,CSGTQISYEQYF
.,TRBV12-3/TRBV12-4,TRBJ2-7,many,TGTGCCAGCAGTTTGCGGCAGGGAAGTTCCTACGAGCAGTACTTC,CASSLRQGSSYEQYF